This T cell receptor beta chain was documented in a study of T cell changes during pregnancy in multiple sclerosis. V was cut by 3 bases and J by 7 bases, with 37 bases left in between. Per the germline V gene, CDR1 is SGDLS and CDR2 is YYNGEE. The CDR3 has 21 residues. Libraries were prepared by immunoSEQ multiplex PCR; TCRdb keeps only in-frame clonotypes and omits some of them. This table holds tens of thousands of clones, roughly 90% found once. This clonotype originated in a female donor with multiple sclerosis, enrolled in a pregnancy study. The V gene is TRBV9, the J gene TRBJ1-2; TRBD1 is a possible D gene (5 bases). The sample here was CD4+ T cells from peripheral blood mononuclear cells, taken after pregnancy. DNA of the CDR3: TGTGCCAGCAGCGCGGGTGACCACGGGCGAGGATCAATTAGGGGTGGTATTGGCTACACCTTC. Translating gives CASSAGDHGRGSIRGGIGYTF.